This TCR beta chain was retrieved from a study of blood T cell repertoires in COVID-19 (dated by TCRdb to the early 2020s). Describing the broader study: Samples from collaborators originated in the United States, Italy and Spain and spanned both the acute and convalescent phases of COVID-19. The prospective study material was composed of cDNA or gDNA derived from T cells, B-cell-depleted T cells, or PBMCs. Deeply sampled blood TCRbeta repertoires from subjects exposed to, actively infected with, or recovered from COVID-19 were included in the dataset. The repertoires were made available in a free public database intended to serve as a resource for research on the immune response to SARS-CoV-2. Samples were obtained from the ongoing ImmuneRACE study (first 160 participants) and from approximately 1,200 subjects provided by 6 global collaborators. Nearly every sample came with metadata listing a de-identified subject ID, COVID-19 status, age in years and sex. Where available, HLA class I and class II types were taken from metadata supplied by the sample provider and were not determined by assay-based typing.

CDR1 and CDR2 are drawn from the germline V gene (reference sequence): SGHKS, YYEKEE. The CDR3 spans 15 residues, from the cysteine through the phenylalanine. Only the CDR3 part of the read is kept: 45 bases, read in frame from the first base. V is cut back by 2 bases and J by 5 bases, with 7 bases in the junction unmatched. TCRbeta CDR3 regions were amplified from genomic DNA using the immunoSEQ Assay, a bias-controlled multiplex PCR. The source study handled its data this way. The number of nucleated cells in each sample was estimated from the amplification of reference gene primers within the assay. To quantify the absolute abundance of each unique TCRbeta CDR3 rearrangement, sequence reads were collapsed and filtered. For each sample, productive Simpson clonality was calculated as the square root of Simpson's diversity index across productive rearrangements. The table comes from immuneACCESS by way of TCRdb, which keeps in-frame sequences with V and J called. Part of the clones is missing from these tables; in studies checked, under half for an unresolved V gene and the rest for unknown reasons. V and J calls and clone size are copied from that table; D and trimming were computed from the DNA. The sample data list some 300,000 clones, and about 87% of these were observed just once. Of the sample, over 1% is held by the ten largest clones.

Each collaborating institution followed its own protocols to collect whole blood in K2EDTA tubes. For TCRbeta analysis, collaborator samples were shipped as frozen whole blood, as isolated PBMCs, or as DNA extracted from either sample type. Here is what the overall study found, with its caveats: The quantity of clinical and demographic metadata differed by source and by participant and was supplied without curation.

Note on this clone: No cognate antigen has been identified for it. Base-call qualities are not available, and no considerably larger clone is one nucleotide away.

The chain links TRBV5-5 with TRBJ1-5, and TRBD1 aligns with 7 junction nucleotides. The clonotype was recovered from a man aged 65-85 years with acute or convalescent COVID-19. Sequencing used peripheral blood. The CDR3 has the sequence CASSFKTGHDQPQHF. The nucleotides read TGTGCCAGCAGCTTCAAGACAGGGCATGATCAGCCCCAGCATTTT.